Listed below are T cell receptor beta chains from one sample, sequenced in a study of graft-versus-host responses after intestinal transplantation. Their antigens remain unidentified. Data came from immunoSEQ multiplex PCR; TCRdb stores just in-frame clones and leaves some out. In the table there are approximately 90,000 clones, 85% to 95% of which are singletons. The sequencing here drew on unstimulated CD8+ T cells sorted from spleen or lymph node cells, taken before transplant. These receptors came from a human donor who was the organ donor for an intestinal transplant. CDR3s include the opening cysteine and the closing phenylalanine or tryptophan. Fields, in order: D gene, clone size, J gene, V gene, CDR3 protein, CDR3 DNA. D genes are given only for firm matches. Only part of the rows carry a size: once, few, many, or a class if the clone is expanded.

NA NA TRBJ2-2 TRBV5-6 CASSLAVTGELFF TGTGCCAGCAGCTTGGCAGTCACCGGGGAGCTGTTTTTT
NA NA TRBJ2-5 TRBV27 CASAPDPDSQETQYF TGTGCCAGCGCTCCCGACCCGGACAGCCAAGAGACCCAGTACTTC
NA NA TRBJ2-7 TRBV11-2 CASSLGLTYEQYF TGTGCCAGCAGCTTAGGGCTGACCTACGAGCAGTACTTC
NA NA TRBJ2-5 TRBV7-3 CASSLFTGSSETQYF TGTGCCAGCAGCTTATTCACGGGTTCCAGTGAGACCCAGTACTTC
TRBD2 NA TRBJ2-7 TRBV7-2 CASRLRLAGGPNYEQYF TGTGCCAGCAGACTCAGACTAGCGGGGGGGCCAAACTACGAGCAGTACTTC
NA NA TRBJ2-7 TRBV9 CASSVGQGGYEQYF TGTGCCAGCAGCGTAGGGCAGGGCGGTTACGAGCAGTACTTC
TRBD1 NA TRBJ2-7 TRBV4-2 CASSQERGQGYEQYF TGTGCCAGCAGCCAAGAGAGAGGACAGGGCTACGAGCAGTACTTC
NA NA TRBJ2-7 TRBV11-2 CASSFTGFGQYF TGTGCCAGCAGCTTCACAGGATTTGGGCAGTACTTC
NA NA TRBJ2-1 TRBV5-1 CASQFEGHSHEQFF TGCGCCAGTCAGTTTGAGGGACACAGCCATGAGCAGTTCTTC
TRBD2 NA TRBJ2-1 TRBV4-1 CASSALAGGYNEQFF TGCGCCAGCAGCGCACTAGCGGGGGGGTACAATGAGCAGTTCTTC
TRBD1 NA TRBJ1-6 TRBV4-1 CASSQERSGTGDLNSPLHF TGCGCCAGCAGCCAGGAACGTTCCGGGACAGGGGATTTGAATTCACCCCTCCACTTT
TRBD2 NA TRBJ2-7 TRBV11-2 CASSRGTGGYEQYF TGTGCCAGCAGCCGAGGGACCGGGGGGTACGAGCAGTACTTC
TRBD1 NA TRBJ2-7 TRBV5-8 CASSLQGALIHEQYF TGTGCCAGCAGCTTGCAGGGGGCCCTAATCCACGAGCAGTACTTC
TRBD1 NA TRBJ2-1 TRBV6-5 CASSYSGTGIDEQFF TGTGCCAGCAGTTACTCCGGGACAGGGATCGATGAGCAGTTCTTC
NA NA TRBJ2-3 TRBV5-4 CASSLAVGAAPTDTQYF TGTGCCAGCAGCTTGGCTGTGGGGGCTGCCCCCACAGATACGCAGTATTTT
NA NA TRBJ1-4 TRBV27 CASRTWTAATNEKLFF TGTGCCAGCAGAACCTGGACAGCTGCAACTAATGAAAAACTGTTTTTT
TRBD1 few TRBJ1-4 TRBV4-3 CASSQDRGHEKLFF TGCGCCAGCAGCCAAGACAGGGGGCATGAAAAACTGTTTTTT
NA NA TRBJ1-6 TRBV7-9 CASSSGLGRPSSYNSPLHF TGTGCCAGCAGTTCGGGTCTGGGTCGACCGAGCTCCTATAATTCACCCCTCCACTTT
NA NA TRBJ2-5 TRBV2 CASSERGRQETQYF TGTGCCAGCAGTGAAAGGGGTCGGCAAGAGACCCAGTACTTC
NA NA TRBJ1-2 TRBV5-6 CASSSLMDSYYGYTF TGTGCCAGCAGCTCCTTAATGGACAGCTACTATGGCTACACCTTC
TRBD1 once TRBJ2-1 TRBV7-6 CASSFPGQGPYNEQFF TGTGCCAGCAGCTTTCCGGGACAGGGGCCCTACAATGAGCAGTTCTTC
TRBD1 NA TRBJ2-7 TRBV28 CASSSEGQGRDEQYF TGTGCCAGCAGTTCGGAAGGACAGGGCCGCGACGAGCAGTACTTC
TRBD1 few TRBJ2-1 TRBV6-4 CASSDDRGNEQFF TGTGCCAGCAGTGACGACAGGGGTAATGAGCAGTTCTTC
NA few TRBJ2-7 TRBV7-9 CASSLSPYEQYF TGTGCCAGCAGCTTAAGCCCATACGAGCAGTACTTC
TRBD1 NA TRBJ1-6 TRBV4-1 CASSQLLEQGYNSPLHF TGCGCCAGCAGCCAGTTACTGGAACAGGGGTATAATTCACCCCTCCACTTT
NA NA TRBJ2-7 TRBV11-2 CASSLTAPAHYEQYF TGTGCCAGCAGCTTAACCGCCCCAGCGCACTACGAGCAGTACTTC
NA NA TRBJ2-7 TRBV6-5 CASMWSGGDEQYF TGTGCCAGCATGTGGAGCGGAGGGGACGAGCAGTACTTC
TRBD1 NA TRBJ2-7 TRBV27 CASSSWDRGVFEQYF TGTGCCAGCAGTTCGTGGGACAGGGGAGTCTTCGAGCAGTACTTC
TRBD2 once TRBJ2-7 TRBV15 CATSSSRSGGFRYF TGTGCCACCAGCTCGAGTCGGAGCGGGGGCTTTCGGTACTTC
NA NA TRBJ2-7 TRBV5-1 CASSLRGSYEQYF TGCGCCAGCAGCTTGAGAGGATCCTACGAGCAGTACTTC
NA NA TRBJ2-1 TRBV7-9 CASSPQLAALYNEQFF TGTGCCAGCAGCCCTCAATTAGCGGCGCTCTACAATGAGCAGTTCTTC